A selection of T cell receptor beta chains follows, all from one sample in a study of T cell repertoires in cytomegalovirus infection. TCRdb processed the reads anew with MiXCR; each CDR3 protein has one entry. The sample shows some 680,000 distinct CDR3 sequences, 35% of them seen only once. Sequenced sample: PBMCs. These receptors all stem from a human donor in good health (CMV status not recorded). Some clones in this sample may be carry-over from other donors' samples. Both conserved end residues are part of each CDR3.

TRBJ2-3,14,TRBV6-1,CASSDRGSTDTQYF
TRBJ1-1,14,TRBV7-9,CASSPFLANTEAFF
TRBJ2-5,12,TRBV6-1,CASSDREQTQYF
TRBJ1-1,20,TRBV30,CAWSVFRLTQGEERDPEAFF
TRBJ2-5,13,TRBV2,CASRVGGVETQYF
TRBJ2-2,17,TRBV15,CATSRVRGLANTGELFF
TRBJ2-7,15,TRBV20-1,CSASSSGRAVFEQYF
TRBJ2-3,15,TRBV7-9,CASSLWRQGTDTQYF
TRBJ2-4,11,TRBV29-1,CSVHGGGSRYF
TRBJ2-1,15,TRBV19,CASIIGSGRGSEQFF
TRBJ2-2,13,TRBV12-3/TRBV12-4,CASSSGVTGELFF
TRBJ1-4,14,TRBV6-5,CASSYSGQPYSLFF
TRBJ2-1,16,TRBV7-2,CASSWKREVTYNEQFF
TRBJ2-5,14,TRBV7-2,CASSSGTGGQTQYF
TRBJ2-7,15,TRBV7-2,CASSLQSGSLYEQYF
TRBJ1-1,13,TRBV28,CASRIPRNTEAFF
TRBJ2-7,15,TRBV20-1,CSARDRDRGYYEQYF
TRBJ1-6,19,TRBV12-3/TRBV12-4,CASSRQTGTGTGYNSPLHF
TRBJ2-3,21,TRBV28,CASSSPREGGGPGPATDTQYF
TRBJ1-1,13,TRBV7-6,CASFRQPNTEAFF
TRBJ2-1,14,TRBV28,CASRLGGRPNEQFF
TRBJ2-6,17,TRBV7-3,CASSLPRGGSGANVLTF
TRBJ1-2,15,TRBV5-1,CASSPGRTTNYGYTF
TRBJ2-7,19,TRBV10-3,CAISLGRGGLAGAENEQYF